This TCR beta chain is drawn from a study of T cells in Graves' hyperthyroidism and ophthalmopathy. The CDR3 has 15 amino acids. The germline gives CDR1 SGHRS, CDR2 YFSETQ. V was cut by 4 bases and J by 6 bases, with 14 bases left in between. Amplification yielded TCR beta CDR3 regions, with RNA transcripts as the source. When the TCR CDR3 underwent first-round RT-PCR, the HTBI primer set was used. TCRdb recomputed calls from the multiplex PCR reads with MiXCR, one row per CDR3 protein. This table has around 500,000 distinct CDR3 sequences, approximately 15% appearing once. This clonotype was seen ten or more times.

This clonotype originated in a woman younger than 30 with Graves' hyperthyroidism. What was sequenced was blood. V gene TRBV5-1 combines with J gene TRBJ1-6; TRBD1 is a possible D gene (6 bases). The CDR3 DNA reads TGCGCCAGCAGCCAAGACAGGAATGGTAATTCACCCCTCCACTTT. Amino acids: CASSQDRNGNSPLHF. The full variable domain, completed using reference TRBV5-1 and TRBJ1-6, is KAGVTQTPRYLIKTRGQQVTLSCSPISGHRSVSWYQQTPGQGLQFLFEYFSETQRNKGNFPGRFSGRQFSNSRSEMNVSTLELGDSALYLCASSQDRNGNSPLHFGNGTRLTVT.